This T cell receptor beta chain was sequenced in a study of blood T cell repertoires in COVID-19. Across the study: COVID-19 samples collected from the United States, Italy and Spain covered acute and convalescent phases. From T cells, B-cell-depleted T cells, or PBMCs came the material, which was cDNA or gDNA.

Original processing methods: How many nucleated cells were present was estimated from reference gene primer amplification. TCRdb's table, derived via immunoSEQ multiplex PCR, lists solely in-frame clones and lacks some. V, J and clone size are those of that table, while D and trimming were read from the DNA. The sample includes 75,000 to 80,000 clones, about 88% of them seen just once. This clone has a single count. The trim removed 0 bases at V and 8 bases at J, leaving 5 bases unmatched. This CDR3 is 14 amino acids long. Germline CDR1 is SGHNT and CDR2 is YYREEE (reference sequence). The specimen sequenced was peripheral blood. This chain connects TRBV5-4 to TRBJ2-1; 7 bases agree with TRBD2. The source of this sequence is a human donor in a cohort sampled during active COVID-19. CDR3: CASSLGGLLHEQFF. CDR3 nucleotides: TGTGCCAGCAGCTTGGGGGGACTATTACATGAGCAGTTCTTC. Variable domain in full (rest from reference TRBV5-4 and TRBJ2-1): ETGVTQSPTHLIKTRGQQVTLRCSSQSGHNTVSWYQQALGQGPQFIFQYYREEENGRGNFPPRFSGLQFPNYSSELNVNALELDDSALYLCASSLGGLLHEQFFGPGTRLTVL.